This T cell receptor (beta chain) was recorded in a study of cytotoxic CD8 clonotypes in ibrutinib-treated CLL. Study summary: Researchers reported ten to twelve relapsed/refractory and 15 treatment-naive patients, around 17 of them IGHV unmutated. Overall study results and limits: Collection times varied between progressing and sustained-remission patients. Baseline levels of clonality went above those of age-matched healthy donors and moved with circulating CD8+ T-cell counts.

This clone showed up just a few times. Its matching antigen is unknown. This table comes from immunoSEQ multiplex PCR, and its TCRdb copy is limited to in-frame clones, with some not included. The sample yields 40,000 or so clones, roughly 49% seen once. The source of about 2 micrograms of genomic DNA for TCR beta libraries was cryopreserved PBMCs. The clonotype was recovered from a human donor with chronic lymphocytic leukemia. The sequences come from PBMCs, collected before ibrutinib treatment.

The CDR3 nucleotides read TGTGCCAGCAGCCAAGATCAGCGACAGAGCTCCTACAATGAGCAGTTCTTC. It is translated as CASSQDQRQSSYNEQFF. V gene TRBV14 combines with J gene TRBJ2-1; a weak D match, TRBD1 (5 bases). The CDR3 is 17 residues long. Trimming took 0 bases from V and 0 from J, leaving 12 bases between them. The germline gives CDR1 SGHDN, CDR2 FVKESK. Looking up the rest from reference TRBV14 and TRBJ2-1 gives the full variable domain: EAGVTQFPSHSVIEKGQTVTLRCDPISGHDNLYWYRRVMGKEIKFLLHFVKESKQDESGMPNNRFLAERTGGTYSTLKVQPAELEDSGVYFCASSQDQRQSSYNEQFFGPGTRLTVL.